Below are 24 T cell receptor beta chains sequenced from a single sample in a study of blood T cell repertoires in COVID-19. Sequencing was performed with immunoSEQ multiplex PCR; in TCRdb, only in-frame clones are kept and a portion is missing. The sample includes about 120,000 clones, about 87% of them seen just once. The specimen sequenced was peripheral blood. The origin of the receptors is a woman aged 70-85 years with acute or convalescent COVID-19.

The V call is TRBV9, the J call TRBJ2-7; 10 bases are shared with TRBD2. J lost 0 bases, V lost 1 base, and 4 bases had no gene match. CDR1 and CDR2 from the germline V gene are SGDLS and YYNGEE. The CDR3 is 16 residues long. In DNA form, the CDR3 reads TGTGCCAGCAGCGTAAGTAGCGGGGGGCCCTCCTACGAGCAGTACTTC. Translated, it gives CASSVSSGGPSYEQYF.

V and J are TRBV7-3 and TRBJ2-1, with 13 bases identical to TRBD2. The CDR3 length is 14 residues. J was trimmed by 16 bases and V by 4 bases; bases with no gene match: 10. From germline, CDR1 is SGHTA and CDR2 FQGTGA. CDR3 loop: CASSSGLAGEHIFF. CDR3 nucleotide sequence: TGTGCCAGCAGCTCTGGACTAGCGGGAGAGCACATCTTCTTC.

This rearrangement joins TRBV7-2 to TRBJ1-1; TRBD1 agrees at 8 bases. CDR1 and CDR2 (germline): SGHTA, FQGNSA. The J segment lost 4 bases and the V segment lost 3 bases, leaving 4 bases of the junction unmatched. The CDR3 loop spans 14 amino acids. CDR3 in amino acids: CASSFQGASTEAFF. The CDR3 region has the DNA TGTGCCAGCAGCTTCCAGGGGGCGAGCACTGAAGCTTTCTTT.

The chain uses TRBV7-7 and TRBJ2-5; D perhaps matches TRBD1 (6 bases). V gave up 1 base and J gave up 4 bases, with 10 bases separating them. The CDR3 is 14 amino acids. Germline V gene sequence: CDR1 SSHAT, CDR2 FNYEAQ (reference sequence). CDR3 sequence reads: CASSLDRGLETQYF. CDR3 nucleotide sequence: TGTGCCAGCAGCTTAGATAGGGGGTTAGAGACCCAGTACTTC.

This clone showed up just once. V usage is TRBV3-1 (or the pseudogene TRBV3-2) and J usage is TRBJ1-3; D is perhaps TRBD1 (5 bases). Germline loops: CDR1 LGHDT, CDR2 YNNKEL (reference sequence). The CDR3 runs 15 residues. The germline V and J ends were trimmed by 2 bases and 4 bases, with 12 bases remaining between them. The CDR3 sequence: CASSQSAGMGNTIYF. The DNA for the CDR3 is TGTGCCAGCAGCCAAAGTGCAGGGATGGGAAACACCATATATTTT.

The J gene is TRBJ1-1, the V gene TRBV7-9; no definite D call. Per the germline V gene, CDR1 is SEHNR and CDR2 is FQNEAQ (reference sequence). V was trimmed by 5 bases and J by 3 bases, leaving 16 bases between them. The CDR3 has 15 residues. The DNA of the CDR3 is TGTGCCAGCAGCCCGTGGGGAGGGAAGGACACTGAAGCTTTCTTT. Amino acids: CASSPWGGKDTEAFF.

The chain carries TRBV28 and TRBJ1-2; D is unclear. There are 14 residues in the CDR3. Trimming cost V 3 bases and J 2 bases, with 10 bases left between them. From germline, CDR1 is MDHEN and CDR2 SYDVKM. CDR3 amino acids: CASSFAGSNYGYTF. CDR3 DNA sequence: TGTGCCAGCAGTTTCGCAGGCTCGAACTATGGCTACACCTTC.

V and J are TRBV11-2 and TRBJ1-5; a possible D gene is TRBD1 (5 bases). Germline assignment: CDR1 SGHAT and CDR2 FQNNGV. V gave up 1 base and J gave up 6 bases, with 7 bases separating them. The CDR3 has 13 residues. CDR3: CASSLGGLQPQHF. DNA for the CDR3: TGTGCCAGCAGCTTAGGGGGCCTTCAGCCCCAGCATTTT.

This chain links TRBV2 with TRBJ1-4; no clear D gene. Per germline, CDR1 SNHLY and CDR2 FYNNEI. With 4 bases removed from V and 5 bases from J, the gap between germline ends came to 11 bases. The CDR3 spans 14 residues. This CDR3 is CASSVSLRNEKLFF. CDR3 DNA sequence: TGTGCCAGCAGTGTTTCCCTGAGGAATGAAAAACTGTTTTTT.

Notes on this clone: This sample includes further DNA sequences coding for the same CDR3. J is TRBJ2-7 and V is TRBV6-5, with 11 bases aligning to TRBD1. CDR3 length equals 14 residues. V trimming: 2 bases; J trimming: 3 bases; junction bases outside the gene matches: 0. CDR1 and CDR2 from the germline V gene are MNHEY and SVGAGI. The CDR3: CASSYGTGGYEQYF. DNA of the CDR3: TGTGCCAGCAGTTACGGGACAGGGGGCTACGAGCAGTACTTC.

The V and J genes are TRBV29-1 and TRBJ2-7, with D possibly matching TRBD1 (5 bases). This CDR3 contains 12 residues. The V end was cut by 3 bases, the J end by 5 bases, with 11 bases between. The germline V gene has CDR1 SQVTM and CDR2 ANQGSEA. Here the CDR3 DNA reads TGCAGCGTTGACCAGGGTTTAGACGAGCAGTACTTC. This encodes CSVDQGLDEQYF.

The genes are TRBV19 and TRBJ1-1; D possibly corresponds to TRBD1 (5 bases). This CDR3 region has 14 residues. V lost 7 bases and J lost 6, with 18 bases in between. CDR1 and CDR2 from the germline V gene are LNHDA and SQIVND (reference sequence). The CDR3 region is CASNGQVGEAEAFF. For the CDR3, the DNA is TGTGCCAGTAACGGGCAGGTGGGGGAGGCTGAAGCTTTCTTT.

This rearrangement joins TRBV15 to TRBJ2-5, with 10 bases that match TRBD2. J lost 5 bases, V lost 1 base, and 7 bases had no gene match. The CDR3 is 16 residues long. From germline, CDR1 is LNHNV and CDR2 YYDKDF (reference sequence). The DNA of the CDR3 is TGTGCCACCAGCAGAGCAAGCGGGGGGGCCTTTGAGACCCAGTACTTC. Protein product: CATSRASGGAFETQYF.

V usage is TRBV10-3 and J usage is TRBJ2-1, with 8 nucleotides matching TRBD1. This CDR3 comprises 15 residues. Trimming took 2 bases from V and 3 from J; bases not matched to a gene: 3. CDR1 and CDR2 from the germline V gene are ENHRY and SYGVKD. CDR3 DNA sequence: TGTGCCATCAGTGAGGGGGACAGGATCTACAATGAGCAGTTCTTC. This gives the protein CAISEGDRIYNEQFF.

The chain uses TRBV2 and TRBJ1-2; TRBD1 aligns across 7 bases. The V gene end was trimmed by 1 base and the J gene end by 2 bases; junction bases not matched to a gene: 7. The CDR3 extends over 16 amino acids. The germline V gene has CDR1 SNHLY and CDR2 FYNNEI. The CDR3 loop reads CASSEEGGQLNYGYTF. The CDR3 DNA reads TGTGCCAGCAGTGAAGAGGGGGGACAGTTAAACTATGGCTACACCTTC.

V and J are TRBV7-9 and TRBJ1-4, with D tentatively TRBD1 (6 bases). Germline values: CDR1 SEHNR, CDR2 FQNEAQ (reference sequence). This CDR3 is 17 amino acids long. V lost 2 bases, J lost 3 bases, and 16 bases lay in between. The CDR3 region has the DNA TGTGCCAGCAGCTTAAGGGGGTCACTAGGATCTAATGAAAAACTGTTTTTT. Translation: CASSLRGSLGSNEKLFF.

The gene calls are TRBV5-8 and TRBJ1-6; 7 bases match TRBD1. CDR1 and CDR2 from the germline V gene are SGHTS and YDEGEE. Trimming took 5 bases from V and 8 from J; bases not matched to a gene: 10. This CDR3 contains 15 residues. For the CDR3, the DNA is TGTGCCAGCAGTGGTTGGACAGGACGGGATTCACCCCTCCACTTT. This sequence encodes CASSGWTGRDSPLHF.

V gene TRBV12-3 or TRBV12-4 combines with J gene TRBJ1-4; D is ambiguous. The CDR3 covers 12 residues. The V and J ends lost 6 bases and 6 bases respectively, with 8 bases between them. The CDR3 spells CASSSVDEKLFF. The CDR3 nucleotides are TGTGCCAGCAGCTCCGTTGATGAAAAACTGTTTTTT.

V gene TRBV11-2 combines with J gene TRBJ2-3; 7 bases match TRBD2. CDR1 and CDR2 (germline): SGHAT, FQNNGV. V dropped 1 base and J dropped 0; count of bases not matched to a gene: 4. CDR3 length: 16 residues. The DNA for the CDR3 is TGTGCCAGCAGCTTAGTTGGGGGGGGTAGCACAGATACGCAGTATTTT. It encodes CASSLVGGGSTDTQYF.

The V call is TRBV3-1 (or the pseudogene TRBV3-2), the J call TRBJ1-1; D is unresolved. Germline lookup yields CDR1 LGHDT and CDR2 YNNKEL (reference sequence). V lost 0 bases, J lost 7 bases, and 9 bases lay in between. There are 13 residues in the CDR3. CDR3 amino acids: CASSQEGLGEAFF. For the CDR3, the DNA is TGTGCCAGCAGCCAAGAAGGACTGGGTGAAGCTTTCTTT.

V is TRBV5-1 and J is TRBJ1-1; TRBD1 matches 7 bases. V lost 0 bases to trimming and J lost 0 bases; unmatched junction nucleotides: 5. The CDR3 consists of 16 residues. The V gene's germline CDR1 is SGHRS and CDR2 YFSETQ. The CDR3 DNA reads as TGCGCCAGCAGCTTGGGACAGGGACAAATGAACACTGAAGCTTTCTTT. Translated, it gives CASSLGQGQMNTEAFF.

The J gene is TRBJ1-1, the V gene TRBV5-1, with D tentatively TRBD1 (5 bases). This CDR3 region has 16 residues. V was trimmed by 4 bases and J by 1 base, leaving 17 bases between them. Germline V gives CDR1 SGHRS, CDR2 YFSETQ. DNA for the CDR3: TGCGCCAGCAGCCCTTATGGGCGGCAGGGGAACACTGAAGCTTTCTTT. Protein sequence: CASSPYGRQGNTEAFF. Drawing the rest from reference TRBV5-1 and TRBJ1-1, the complete variable domain is KAGVTQTPRYLIKTRGQQVTLSCSPISGHRSVSWYQQTPGQGLQFLFEYFSETQRNKGNFPGRFSGRQFSNSRSEMNVSTLELGDSALYLCASSPYGRQGNTEAFFGQGTRLTVV.

This clone showed up just once. The chain couples TRBV30 to TRBJ2-7, with TRBD1 identical over 8 bases. Germline values: CDR1 GTSNPN, CDR2 SVGIG (reference sequence). The CDR3 consists of 14 residues. Trimming removed 2 bases from V and 1 base from J; junction bases left unmatched: 4. CDR3 sequence: CAWSSGGTSYEQYF. In nucleotides, the CDR3 is TGTGCCTGGAGTTCAGGGGGCACATCCTACGAGCAGTACTTC.

The chain is built from TRBV24-1 and TRBJ2-3, with TRBD2 identical over 10 bases. Looked up from germline, CDR1 is KGHDR and CDR2 is SFDVKD. V was clipped by 0 bases and J by 6 bases; unmatched bases: 8. This CDR3 has 17 amino acids. The CDR3 DNA follows: TGTGCCACCAGTGATTTGAGTCCTAGCGGGGGTTTCGATACGCAGTATTTT. As protein: CATSDLSPSGGFDTQYF.